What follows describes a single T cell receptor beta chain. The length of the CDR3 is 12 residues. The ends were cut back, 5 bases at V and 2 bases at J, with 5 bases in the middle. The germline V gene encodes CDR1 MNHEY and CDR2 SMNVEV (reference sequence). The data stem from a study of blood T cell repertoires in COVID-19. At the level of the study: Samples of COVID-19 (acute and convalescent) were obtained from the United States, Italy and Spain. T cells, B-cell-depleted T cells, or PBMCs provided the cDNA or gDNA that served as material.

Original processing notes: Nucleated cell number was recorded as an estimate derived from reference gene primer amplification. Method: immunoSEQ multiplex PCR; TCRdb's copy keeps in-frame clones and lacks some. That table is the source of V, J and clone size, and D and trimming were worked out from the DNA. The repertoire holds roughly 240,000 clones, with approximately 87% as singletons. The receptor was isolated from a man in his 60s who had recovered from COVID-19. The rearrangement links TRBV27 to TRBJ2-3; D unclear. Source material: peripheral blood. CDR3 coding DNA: TGTGCCAGCAGTACACACACAGATACGCAGTATTTT. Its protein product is CASSTHTDTQYF.